This is a list of T cell receptor beta chains from one sample in a study of PD-1 blockade in classical Hodgkin lymphoma. Sequencing used immunoSEQ multiplex PCR; TCRdb keeps in-frame clones, though not all of them. The top ten clones hold approximately 0.27% of a sample with roughly 35,000 clones, about 93% of them seen once. Sequenced here: CD4+ T cells from blood, sampled before the fourth cycle of nivolumab. These receptors were collected from a human donor with classical Hodgkin lymphoma. Both conserved end residues are part of each CDR3. The order of the fields is J gene, D gene, clone size, V gene, CDR3 protein, CDR3 DNA. D genes are given only for firm matches. A row's size may be missing; if present it is once, few, many or a size class.

TRBJ2-7 . . TRBV6-1 CASKIDRTSYEQYF TGTGCCAGCAAAATAGACAGGACCTCCTACGAGCAGTACTTC
TRBJ2-7 . . TRBV6-1 CASSLELPRVGEQYF TGTGCCAGCAGTCTCGAGCTCCCCCGGGTGGGCGAGCAGTACTTC
TRBJ2-2 . once TRBV19 CASSTDRPNTGELFF TGTGCCAGTAGTACTGACAGGCCCAACACCGGGGAGCTGTTTTTT
TRBJ2-7 TRBD2 . TRBV10-3 CAIGGREVSYEQYF TGTGCCATCGGCGGGCGGGAGGTCTCCTACGAGCAGTACTTC
TRBJ2-7 . . TRBV19 CASSIDNRGFGRGQDEQYF TGTGCCAGTAGTATAGATAATAGGGGGTTTGGACGAGGGCAAGACGAGCAGTACTTC
TRBJ2-2 . once TRBV15 CATRSSGVPGELFF TGTGCCACCAGATCCTCCGGGGTCCCCGGGGAGCTGTTTTTT
TRBJ2-7 TRBD1 . TRBV6-5 CASRPWDRASYEQYF TGTGCCAGCAGACCCTGGGACAGGGCTAGCTACGAGCAGTACTTC
TRBJ2-7 . . TRBV5-6 CASSHNYEQYF TGTGCCAGCAGCCACAACTACGAGCAGTACTTC
TRBJ2-3 TRBD1 . TRBV5-4 CASSYPDRRTDTQYF TGTGCCAGCAGCTATCCGGACAGGCGCACAGATACGCAGTATTTT
TRBJ1-3 . . TRBV7-8 CASSLEGPSSGNTIYF TGTGCCAGCAGCTTAGAGGGACCTAGCTCGGGAAACACCATATATTTT
TRBJ2-3 . . TRBV7-9 CASSLHPVGPGDTQYF TGTGCCAGCAGCCTTCACCCGGTTGGGCCCGGAGATACGCAGTATTTT
TRBJ2-7 . . TRBV5-6 CASSLLGPGLTYEQYF TGTGCCAGCAGCTTGTTAGGCCCCGGGTTAACCTACGAGCAGTACTTC
TRBJ2-7 . . TRBV5-1 CASSLWDRQASYEQYF TGCGCCAGCAGCTTGTGGGACCGACAGGCCTCCTACGAGCAGTACTTC
TRBJ1-1 . . TRBV6-6 CASSYSGANTEAFF TGTGCCAGCAGTTACTCGGGGGCGAACACTGAAGCTTTCTTT
TRBJ2-2 . . TRBV28 CASSPTNTGELFF TGTGCCAGCAGTCCCACGAACACCGGGGAGCTGTTTTTT
TRBJ2-7 TRBD1 . TRBV5-1 CASSETPGQGYEQYF TGCGCCAGCAGCGAGACGCCGGGACAGGGATACGAGCAGTACTTC
TRBJ2-2 TRBD2 . TRBV11-3 CASSLLRGVQTGELFF TGTGCCAGCAGCCTACTCCGGGGGGTTCAGACCGGGGAGCTGTTTTTT
TRBJ1-4 TRBD1 . TRBV27 CASRSHRDSLGKLFF TGTGCCAGCAGATCCCACCGGGACAGCTTAGGAAAACTGTTTTTT
TRBJ2-7 . . TRBV5-4 CASSWDIGEQYF TGTGCCAGCAGCTGGGACATAGGCGAGCAGTACTTC
TRBJ1-2 TRBD1 . TRBV7-9 CASSPDGTGGFGYTF TGTGCCAGCAGCCCGGATGGGACAGGGGGTTTTGGCTACACCTTC
TRBJ1-1 . . TRBV28 CASSHSRTGNTEAFF TGTGCCAGCAGCCACAGTAGGACCGGGAACACTGAAGCTTTCTTT
TRBJ1-1 . . TRBV27 CASSFRGTEAFF TGTGCCAGCAGTTTCCGCGGCACTGAAGCTTTCTTT
TRBJ2-5 . . TRBV28 CASSLEVLAETQYF TGTGCCAGCAGTTTAGAGGTGCTCGCGGAGACCCAGTACTTC
TRBJ1-5 . . TRBV10-2 CASMPYSNQPQHF TGCGCCAGCATGCCGTATAGCAATCAGCCCCAGCATTTT
TRBJ1-1 TRBD1 . TRBV6-5 CASSYDRAEAFF TGTGCCAGCAGTTACGACAGGGCTGAAGCTTTCTTT
TRBJ2-7 TRBD1 . TRBV5-1 CASSLLLPGTGASYEQYF TGCGCCAGCAGCTTGCTACTTCCGGGGACAGGGGCCTCCTACGAGCAGTACTTC
TRBJ1-3 . . TRBV19 CASSRQLSGNTIYF TGTGCCAGTAGTCGACAGCTCTCTGGAAACACCATATATTTT
TRBJ1-1 . . TRBV30 CAWSVVGGSTEAFF TGTGCCTGGAGTGTTGTGGGCGGGAGCACTGAAGCTTTCTTT
TRBJ2-1 TRBD2 . TRBV7-2 CASSPSGRGENEQFF TGTGCCAGCAGCCCCAGCGGGAGGGGTGAAAATGAGCAGTTCTTC
TRBJ2-1 TRBD2 . TRBV30 CAWSTPIKTSGSYNEQFF TGTGCCTGGAGTACTCCCATCAAGACTAGCGGCTCCTACAATGAGCAGTTCTTC
TRBJ2-2 . . TRBV28 CASSLVFGELFF TGTGCCAGCAGTTTAGTTTTCGGGGAGCTGTTTTTT
TRBJ2-7 TRBD1 . TRBV27 CASSEYRGAYEQYF TGTGCCAGCAGTGAATACAGGGGGGCATACGAGCAGTACTTC
TRBJ2-3 TRBD2 once TRBV10-3 CAISDLSGRATDTQYF TGTGCCATCAGTGACCTTAGCGGGAGGGCCACAGATACGCAGTATTTT
TRBJ2-7 TRBD2 . TRBV5-1 CASSLGLTSGGSYEQYF TGCGCCAGCAGCTTGGGCCTTACTAGCGGGGGATCCTACGAGCAGTACTTC
TRBJ2-3 . . TRBV2 CASSLAGATDTQYF TGTGCCAGCAGTCTGGCAGGAGCCACAGATACGCAGTATTTT
TRBJ1-4 . . TRBV28 CASRATGREKLFF TGTGCCAGCCGAGCCACGGGGCGGGAAAAACTGTTTTTT
TRBJ2-6 TRBD2 . TRBV18 CASSLNGGNSGANVLTF TGTGCCAGCTCACTGAACGGGGGGAACTCTGGGGCCAACGTCCTGACTTTC
TRBJ1-4 . . TRBV30 CAWSWATNEKLFF TGTGCCTGGAGTTGGGCAACTAATGAAAAACTGTTTTTT
TRBJ2-7 . . TRBV5-6 CASSASYEQYF TGTGCCAGCAGCGCCTCCTACGAGCAGTACTTC
TRBJ2-7 TRBD2 few TRBV2 CASNLRESYEQYF TGTGCCAGCAACTTGCGGGAGAGCTACGAGCAGTACTTC
TRBJ2-1 . . TRBV28 CASSQDPSFNEQFF TGTGCCAGCAGCCAGGATCCGTCCTTTAATGAGCAGTTCTTC
TRBJ1-2 TRBD1 . TRBV7-2 CASSLSTGTNYGYTF TGTGCCAGCAGCTTATCGACAGGGACTAACTATGGCTACACCTTC
TRBJ1-2 TRBD1 once TRBV28 CASSLYVRTGVANYGYTF TGTGCCAGCAGTTTGTATGTTAGGACAGGGGTTGCCAACTATGGCTACACCTTC
TRBJ1-1 . . TRBV18 CASSPPGGWTEAFF TGTGCCAGCTCACCCCCCGGGGGATGGACTGAAGCTTTCTTT
TRBJ2-2 . once TRBV29-1 CSVEDFLGTGELFF TGCAGCGTTGAAGATTTCTTGGGAACCGGGGAGCTGTTTTTT
TRBJ1-1 . . TRBV7-5 CVRSLSPGPNTEAFF TGTGTCAGAAGCTTAAGTCCCGGGCCGAACACTGAAGCTTTCTTT